The 20 T cell receptor beta chains reported below all come from one sample, sequenced in a study of blood T cell repertoires in COVID-19. Measured with immunoSEQ multiplex PCR; TCRdb has only the in-frame clones, and not every one. The sample has 150,000 to 170,000 clones; about 79% are singletons. The sample taken for sequencing was peripheral blood. These receptors were taken from a woman in her sixties with acute or convalescent COVID-19.

V usage is TRBV3-1 (or the pseudogene TRBV3-2) and J usage is TRBJ2-7, with D perhaps matching TRBD2 (6 bases). Germline values: CDR1 LGHDT, CDR2 YNNKEL (reference sequence). V lost 0 bases and J lost 4, with 22 bases in between. CDR3 length: 18 residues. In DNA form, the CDR3 reads TGTGCCAGCAGCCAAGATTGGGCGGGACTTCTATGGACTTACGAGCAGTACTTC. As protein: CASSQDWAGLLWTYEQYF.

This rearrangement joins TRBV6-5 to TRBJ2-7; 10 bases line up with TRBD1. CDR1 is MNHEY and CDR2 is SVGAGI in the germline V gene. The junction had 7 bases not matched to a gene; V was cut back by 5 bases and J by 3 bases. The CDR3 extends over 15 amino acids. The CDR3 DNA sequence: TGTGCCAGCAGTCGTTCCGGGACAGGGGTCTACGAGCAGTACTTC. It is translated as CASSRSGTGVYEQYF.

V usage is TRBV7-9 and J usage is TRBJ2-2; D not certain. V dropped 10 bases and J dropped 3 bases, with 12 bases sitting between them. The CDR3 loop spans 13 amino acids. Germline CDR1 and CDR2: SEHNR and FQNEAQ (reference sequence). The CDR3 sequence is CATDRRDTGELFF. The CDR3, as DNA: TGTGCCACGGATCGCCGGGACACCGGGGAGCTGTTTTTT.

V gene TRBV9 combines with J gene TRBJ2-7; tentative D call: TRBD1 (6 bases). CDR1 is SGDLS, CDR2 YYNGEE, per germline. The CDR3 is made up of 15 amino acids. Trimming pared 0 bases from V and 2 bases from J, leaving 12 bases between. CDR3 in amino acids: CASSVEQGKPYEQYV. CDR3 sequence (DNA): TGTGCCAGCAGCGTAGAACAGGGAAAACCCTACGAGCAGTACGTC.

The chain employs TRBV24-1 and TRBJ1-5; D unresolved. There are 14 residues in the CDR3. The germline gives CDR1 KGHDR, CDR2 SFDVKD. Trimming shortened V by 2 bases and J by 4 bases, and 8 bases separated the two germline ends. CDR3 sequence: CATSDSPRNQPQHF. The CDR3 bases are TGTGCCACCAGTGATTCCCCACGGAATCAGCCCCAGCATTTT.

The chain joins TRBV19 to TRBJ2-3; D remains ambiguous. Trimming took 5 bases from V and 4 from J, leaving 10 bases between them. This CDR3 contains 13 residues. Per germline, CDR1 LNHDA and CDR2 SQIVND (reference sequence). In DNA form, the CDR3 reads TGTGCCAGTAGTTTGACTGAGGCAGATACGCAGTATTTT. This gives the protein CASSLTEADTQYF.

On this clone itself: The germline gene is not matched at one end of the junction; a read error may be the cause. The chain recombines TRBV7-7 with TRBJ2-3; 9 bases agree with TRBD2. Germline CDR1 is SSHAT and CDR2 is FNYEAQ (reference sequence). The CDR3 is made up of 17 amino acids. CDR3 DNA: TGTGCTAGCAGCCCCATGATAGCGGGGGTAAGCACAGATACGCAGTATTTT. It encodes CASSPMIAGVSTDTQYF.

This chain uses TRBV30 with TRBJ2-1; the D gene could be TRBD1 or TRBD2 (6 bases each). The CDR3 is made up of 12 amino acids. Germline V gene data show CDR1 as GTSNPN and CDR2 as SVGIG (reference sequence). V was pared by 5 bases and J by 4 bases, with 9 bases between. The DNA of the CDR3 is TGTGCCTGGGGGGGGCATTACAATGAGCAGTTCTTC. Protein: CAWGGHYNEQFF.

The rearrangement uses TRBV5-1 and TRBJ2-5; D perhaps matches TRBD1 (5 bases). Germline V gene sequence: CDR1 SGHRS, CDR2 YFSETQ. The ends were cut back, 1 base at V and 4 bases at J, with 5 bases in the middle. CDR3 length: 12 amino acids. The CDR3 DNA sequence: TGCGCCAGCAGCTTGCAGGGAGAGACCCAGTACTTC. Amino acids: CASSLQGETQYF.

The J gene is TRBJ2-4, the V gene TRBV10-1; 7 nucleotides align to TRBD1. CDR3 length: 14 residues. In germline, CDR1 is WNHNN, CDR2 SYGVQD (reference sequence). J gave up 2 bases and V 4 bases, and 2 bases lay outside the gene matches. The CDR3 protein is CASSGQGTKNIQYF. CDR3 DNA: TGCGCCAGCAGTGGACAGGGTACCAAAAACATTCAGTACTTC.

This rearrangement joins TRBV16 to TRBJ1-2, with TRBD1 matching 8 bases. The CDR3 is made up of 15 amino acids. V was clipped by 5 bases and J by 8 bases; unmatched bases: 13. CDR1 and CDR2 (germline): KGHSY, FQNENV. The DNA of the CDR3 is TGTGCCAGCAGCGCCCAGGGACAGGTTCCATTAGGCTACACCTTC. Translation gives CASSAQGQVPLGYTF.

In the case of this clone: The sample has other DNA sequences that encode this CDR3 too. This rearrangement joins TRBV2 to TRBJ1-2; weak D call: TRBD1 (5 bases). The CDR3 is 13 residues long. Germline assignment: CDR1 SNHLY and CDR2 FYNNEI. V lost 6 bases to trimming and J lost 0 bases, with 8 bases between them. DNA for the CDR3: TGTGCCAGCAGAGAGACAGCTAACTATGGCTACACCTTC. It encodes CASRETANYGYTF.

This clone was seen once. The CDR3 region has the DNA TGTGCCAGCAGCGCGATGGAGACCCAGTACTTC. This encodes CASSAMETQYF. The chain carries TRBV28 and TRBJ2-5; the D is unclear. Trimming shortened V by 6 bases and J by 5 bases, and 7 bases separated the two germline ends. Germline V lookup: CDR1 MDHEN, CDR2 SYDVKM. This CDR3 contains 11 residues.

The rearrangement uses TRBV3-1 (or the pseudogene TRBV3-2) and TRBJ2-1, with 15 bases that match TRBD2. V dropped 4 bases and J dropped 12; count of bases not matched to a gene: 1. This CDR3 has 13 amino acids. Per germline, CDR1 LGHDT and CDR2 YNNKEL (reference sequence). CDR3 loop: CASSLGLAGGQFF. The CDR3 DNA sequence: TGTGCCAGCAGCCTGGGACTAGCGGGGGGGCAGTTCTTC.

The V gene is TRBV9, the J gene TRBJ1-4; maybe TRBD1 (5 bases). Deletions cut 3 bases from V and 0 bases from J, with 15 bases between. The CDR3 has 17 amino acids. Per germline, CDR1 SGDLS and CDR2 YYNGEE. The CDR3 reads CASSARGTQATNEKLFF. The CDR3 nucleotides are TGTGCCAGCAGCGCGAGAGGGACTCAAGCAACTAATGAAAAACTGTTTTTT. Together with reference TRBV9 and TRBJ1-4, the CDR3 gives the full variable domain: DSGVTQTPKHLITATGQRVTLRCSPRSGDLSVYWYQQSLDQGLQFLIQYYNGEERAKGNILERFSAQQFPDLHSELNLSSLELGDSALYFCASSARGTQATNEKLFFGSGTQLSVL.

V and J are TRBV5-1 and TRBJ2-7; 8 nucleotides align to TRBD1. The V segment lost 2 bases and the J segment 2 bases; nucleotides outside the gene matches: 3. CDR3 size: 14 residues. Germline values: CDR1 SGHRS, CDR2 YFSETQ. The CDR3 sequence: CASSFGQGTYEQYF. The CDR3 nucleotides are TGCGCCAGCAGCTTTGGACAGGGAACCTACGAGCAGTACTTC.

V and J are TRBV30 and TRBJ1-5; possibly TRBD1 for D (6 bases). Germline-derived CDR1 and CDR2 are GTSNPN and SVGIG (reference sequence). This CDR3 region has 14 residues. V was pared by 0 bases and J by 10 bases, with 16 bases between. The CDR3 nucleotides read TGTGCCTGGAGTGTACTCAGGGGCGTCCGCCCCCAGCATTTT. This codes for CAWSVLRGVRPQHF.

V is TRBV29-1 and J is TRBJ2-3; tentatively, D is TRBD1 (6 bases). V shed 1 base and J shed 4 bases, with 9 bases lying between them. This CDR3 comprises 13 residues. Germline V gene data show CDR1 as SQVTM and CDR2 as ANQGSEA. CDR3 sequence (DNA): TGCAGCGTTGAAGGACAGGATTCAGATACGCAGTATTTT. This sequence encodes CSVEGQDSDTQYF.

J is TRBJ2-3 and V is TRBV4-1; TRBD1 aligns across 9 bases. Germline V lookup: CDR1 MGHRA, CDR2 YSYEKL. The CDR3 consists of 18 residues. V was clipped by 0 bases and J by 5 bases; unmatched bases: 12. CDR3 in amino acids: CASSQDPPGTGWIDTQYF. For the CDR3, the DNA is TGCGCCAGCAGCCAAGATCCCCCCGGGACAGGGTGGATAGATACGCAGTATTTT.

V is TRBV19 and J is TRBJ2-3; 11 nucleotides line up with TRBD2. Germline V CDR1 and CDR2: LNHDA, SQIVND (reference sequence). After removal of 1 base from V and 5 bases from J, the junction contained 5 bases not matched to a gene. There are 16 residues in the CDR3. The CDR3 spells CASSIVAGGPRDTQYF. The CDR3 DNA follows: TGTGCCAGTAGTATAGTAGCGGGGGGGCCTCGAGATACGCAGTATTTT.